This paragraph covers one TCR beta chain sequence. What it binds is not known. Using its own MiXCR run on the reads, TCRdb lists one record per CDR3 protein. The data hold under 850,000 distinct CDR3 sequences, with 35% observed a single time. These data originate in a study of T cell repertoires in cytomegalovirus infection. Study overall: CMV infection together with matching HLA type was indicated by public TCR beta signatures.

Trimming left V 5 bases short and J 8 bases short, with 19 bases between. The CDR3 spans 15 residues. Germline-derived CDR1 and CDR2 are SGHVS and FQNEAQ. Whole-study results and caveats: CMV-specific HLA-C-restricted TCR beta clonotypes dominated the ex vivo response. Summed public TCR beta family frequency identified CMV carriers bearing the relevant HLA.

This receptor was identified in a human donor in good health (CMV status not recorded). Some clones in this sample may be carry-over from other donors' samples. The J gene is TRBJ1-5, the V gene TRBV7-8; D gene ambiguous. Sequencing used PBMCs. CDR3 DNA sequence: TGTGCCAGCAGCCCATCTGACACGCGTGGAAAGCCCCAGCATTTT. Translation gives CASSPSDTRGKPQHF.